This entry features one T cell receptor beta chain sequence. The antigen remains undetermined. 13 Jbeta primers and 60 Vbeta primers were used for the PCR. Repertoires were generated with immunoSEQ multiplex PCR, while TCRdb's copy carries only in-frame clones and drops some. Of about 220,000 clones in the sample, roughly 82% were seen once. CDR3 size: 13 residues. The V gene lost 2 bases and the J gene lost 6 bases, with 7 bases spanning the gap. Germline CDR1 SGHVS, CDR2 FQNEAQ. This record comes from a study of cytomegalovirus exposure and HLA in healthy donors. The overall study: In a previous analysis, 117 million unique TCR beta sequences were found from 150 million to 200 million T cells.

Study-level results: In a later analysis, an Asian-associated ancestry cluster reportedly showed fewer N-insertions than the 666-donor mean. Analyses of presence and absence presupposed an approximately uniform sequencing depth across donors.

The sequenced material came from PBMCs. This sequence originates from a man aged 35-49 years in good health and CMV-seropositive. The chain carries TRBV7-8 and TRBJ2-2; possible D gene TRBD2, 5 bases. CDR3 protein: CASSLTRPGELFF. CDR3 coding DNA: TGTGCCAGCAGCTTAACTAGGCCCGGGGAGCTGTTTTTT.